This T cell receptor beta chain was obtained from a study of CD8+ T cells in alopecia areata. Study conclusions and caveats: Lesional scalp displayed greater clonality than normal scalp, most notably in alopecia totalis/universalis.

For this clone: No antigen is known for it.

Reverse transcribed after extraction, RNA yielded cDNA as the sequencing template. Sequenced by immunoSEQ multiplex PCR; TCRdb stores in-frame clones only, minus some. The sample consists of more than 200,000 clones, around two fifths of them appearing once. Treatment in this sample: oral pan-JAK inhibitor, 5-10 mg twice daily. It was from alopecia areata patients that lesional scalp punch biopsies and peripheral blood were collected. CDR1 is MGHDK, CDR2 SYGVNS, per germline. CDR3 length: 14 amino acids. Losses at the gene ends were 5 bases for V and 9 bases for J; bases not matched to a gene: 9. The sequence came from a human donor with alopecia areata. Sequences were derived from CD4+ T cells sorted from blood, sampled at approximately week 36, from a patient treated with tofacitinib. The rearrangement uses TRBV25-1 and TRBJ2-1; 8 nucleotides agree with TRBD2. The CDR3 loop reads CASSPAGGRTEQFF. CDR3 bases: TGTGCCAGCAGTCCGGCGGGCGGGAGGACTGAGCAGTTCTTC. Full variable domain (remainder filled in from reference TRBV25-1 and TRBJ2-1): EADIYQTPRYLVIGTGKKITLECSQTMGHDKMYWYQQDPGMELHLIHYSYGVNSTEKGDLSSESTVSRIRTEHFPLTLESARPSHTSQYLCASSPAGGRTEQFFGPGTRLTVL.